This TCR beta chain was sequenced during a study of cytotoxic CD8 clonotypes in ibrutinib-treated CLL. The protocol was immunoSEQ multiplex PCR, while the TCRdb copy is restricted to in-frame clones and leaves out a portion. This sample has under 200,000 clones; 81% occur once, and the top ten carry under 2.5%. V was cut by 4 bases and J by 3 bases, with 16 bases left in between. The CDR3 runs to 16 residues. CDR1 is MNHNS, CDR2 SASEGT, per germline. Sequencing was performed on PBMCs, taken after 12 months of ibrutinib treatment. This TCR came from a human donor with chronic lymphocytic leukemia. The chain has TRBV6-1 and TRBJ1-5; maybe TRBD1 (5 bases). The CDR3 bases are TGTGCCAGCAGTGCGCACCGGGACCTTCACAATCAGCCCCAGCATTTT. It is translated as CASSAHRDLHNQPQHF.